This TCR beta chain was identified in a study of CD8+ T cells in alopecia areata. Study summary: Tofacitinib administration to treated patients was oral, at 5 to 10 mg twice daily. Tofacitinib ran 6 to 18 months, followed by 6 months off drug.

As the sequencing template, cDNA was produced by extracting RNA and reverse transcribing it. The data were produced by immunoSEQ multiplex PCR, yet TCRdb's version contains in-frame clones alone and is incomplete. The sample comprises about 140,000 clones, 40% to 65% of which are singletons, and roughly 0.99% rests with the top ten. The CDR3 contains 15 residues. Per germline, CDR1 MNHEY and CDR2 SVGAGI. J gave up 3 bases and V 10 bases, and 11 bases lay outside the gene matches. This clonotype originated in a human donor with alopecia areata. The chain recombines TRBV6-5 with TRBJ2-2; TRBD2 aligns across 7 bases. The source was CD4+ T cells sorted from blood, collected at week 0. The CDR3 here is CATRGPSGYTGELFF. In nucleotides, the CDR3 is TGTGCCACCCGGGGACCTAGCGGCTACACCGGGGAGCTGTTTTTT.